A single sample is the source of the 32 T cell receptor beta chains below, sequenced in a study of control samples from healthy donors and cancer patients. Some clones are missing from TCRdb's copy, which holds only in-frame ones; the method was immunoSEQ multiplex PCR. The table has about 120,000 clones, 85% to 90% seen once; the top ten hold 2% to 3%. The sample comprised blood. The receptors derive from a woman in her 70s in good health.

V and J are TRBV7-9 and TRBJ2-5; possibly TRBD1 or TRBD2 for D (5 bases each). Germline V gene lookup returns CDR1 SEHNR and CDR2 FQNEAQ (reference sequence). The CDR3 is 13 amino acids. V lost 5 bases and J lost 4, with 11 bases in between. The CDR3 loop is CASSPGGRETQYF. The CDR3 nucleotides are TGTGCCAGCAGCCCTGGGGGACGAGAGACCCAGTACTTC.

Only one count was recorded for this clone. This rearrangement joins TRBV10-2 to TRBJ2-3; D ambiguous. CDR1 is WSHSY and CDR2 is SAAADI in the germline V gene. The CDR3 spans 13 residues. Trimming took 0 bases from V and 4 from J, leaving 5 bases between them. The CDR3 loop is CASSESRPDTQYF. CDR3 bases: TGCGCCAGCAGTGAGTCGCGCCCAGATACGCAGTATTTT.

This clone occurred once. J is TRBJ2-3 and V is TRBV19; unclear D gene. V shed 7 bases and J shed 4 bases, with 12 bases lying between them. Germline V CDR1 and CDR2: LNHDA, SQIVND (reference sequence). The CDR3 has 13 residues. CDR3 DNA: TGTGCCAGTACCCCCCCCGCAGCAGATACGCAGTATTTT. It is translated as CASTPPAADTQYF.

The chain joins TRBV6-6 to TRBJ1-2; 7 bases line up with TRBD1. Germline CDR1 and CDR2: MNHNY and SVGAGI (reference sequence). The CDR3 is 17 amino acids. The V segment lost 5 bases and the J segment 1 base; nucleotides outside the gene matches: 13. As DNA, the CDR3 is TGTGCCAGCAGTCCCCCTGGTGGGGACAGCCTTAACTATGGCTACACCTTC. Protein: CASSPPGGDSLNYGYTF.

This chain uses TRBV7-6 with TRBJ2-7; a possible D gene is TRBD1 (6 bases). The CDR3 has 15 residues. Germline CDR1 SGHVS, CDR2 FNYEAQ. Trimming shortened V by 5 bases and J by 7 bases, and 21 bases separated the two germline ends. The CDR3 protein is CASSDIRGPSGEQYF. DNA for the CDR3: TGTGCCAGCAGCGACATCAGGGGCCCCTCAGGAGAGCAGTACTTC.

The genes are TRBV20-1 and TRBJ2-7; D tentatively fits TRBD1 or TRBD2 (5 bases each). V lost 3 bases to trimming and J lost 4 bases, with 19 bases between them. CDR1 and CDR2 (germline): DFQATT, SNEGSKA (reference sequence). There are 15 residues in the CDR3. As DNA, the CDR3 is TGCAGTGCTAGTGACGAGCGGACACCGGCTTACGAGCAGTACTTC. Protein: CSASDERTPAYEQYF.

J is TRBJ2-3 and V is TRBV4-1; 9 nucleotides match TRBD2. The CDR3 contains 17 residues. The junction had 6 bases not matched to a gene; V was cut back by 1 base and J by 1 base. Germline assignment: CDR1 MGHRA and CDR2 YSYEKL. The CDR3 protein is CASSQGGAGGGTDTQYF. CDR3 in DNA: TGCGCCAGCAGCCAAGGAGGAGCGGGGGGAGGCACAGATACGCAGTATTTT.

V gene TRBV11-1 combines with J gene TRBJ1-5; possibly TRBD1 for D (5 bases). V lost 5 bases and J lost 3, with 8 bases in between. Germline V lookup: CDR1 SGHAT, CDR2 FQDESV (reference sequence). CDR3 size: 13 residues. The CDR3 region is CASSVGANQPQHF. The CDR3 DNA follows: TGTGCCAGCAGCGTCGGGGCCAATCAGCCCCAGCATTTT. Drawing the rest from reference TRBV11-1 and TRBJ1-5, the complete variable domain is EAEVAQSPRYKITEKSQAVAFWCDPISGHATLYWYRQILGQGPELLVQFQDESVVDDSQLPKDRFSAERLKGVDSTLKIQPAELGDSAMYLCASSVGANQPQHFGDGTRLSIL.

About this clone: The sample carries other DNA sequences with the same CDR3. V usage is TRBV18 and J usage is TRBJ1-1; 7 bases line up with TRBD1. With V trimmed by 6 bases and J by 2 bases, 12 bases remained unmatched. The CDR3 loop spans 16 amino acids. Germline CDR1 KGHSH, CDR2 LQKENI. CDR3 amino acids: CASSPKTGHFNTEAFF. CDR3 in DNA: TGTGCCAGCTCGCCTAAGACAGGGCACTTTAACACTGAAGCTTTCTTT.

V and J are TRBV19 and TRBJ2-7, with D possibly called TRBD1 or TRBD2 (5 bases each). This CDR3 contains 13 residues. The germline V and J ends were trimmed by 5 bases and 1 base, with 9 bases remaining between them. Germline assignment: CDR1 LNHDA and CDR2 SQIVND (reference sequence). In nucleotides, the CDR3 is TGTGCCAGTAGTCGGGGCAGGTCCTACGAGCAGTACTTC. Translated, it gives CASSRGRSYEQYF.

The chain employs TRBV6-4 and TRBJ2-1, with D possibly TRBD2 on 5 matching bases. This CDR3 is built from 14 residues. V was trimmed by 6 bases and J by 9 bases, leaving 18 bases between them. Germline V gives CDR1 MRHNA, CDR2 SNTAGT. The CDR3 bases are TGTGCCAGCAGCGCTATCGCGGGTCTTGGTGAGCAGTTCTTC. This codes for CASSAIAGLGEQFF.

The chain carries TRBV7-9 and TRBJ2-1, with D perhaps TRBD1 (5 bases). Trimming took 2 bases from V and 0 from J, leaving 14 bases between them. The CDR3 extends over 17 amino acids. The germline V gene has CDR1 SEHNR and CDR2 FQNEAQ (reference sequence). In DNA form, the CDR3 reads TGTGCCAGCAGCTTACCCATGGGGCTGGGCTCCTACAATGAGCAGTTCTTC. This sequence encodes CASSLPMGLGSYNEQFF.

This clone showed up just a few times. J is TRBJ1-3 and V is TRBV13; D call uncertain. This CDR3 is 14 amino acids long. Trimming stripped 2 bases from V and 0 bases from J, with 5 bases between. CDR1 and CDR2 from the germline V gene are PRHDT and FYEKMQ (reference sequence). CDR3: CASSLPSSGNTIYF. For the CDR3, the DNA is TGTGCCAGCAGCTTACCCAGCTCTGGAAACACCATATATTTT. Complete variable domain (other parts from reference TRBV13 and TRBJ1-3): AAGVIQSPRHLIKEKRETATLKCYPIPRHDTVYWYQQGPGQDPQFLISFYEKMQSDKGSIPDRFSAQQFSDYHSELNMSSLELGDSALYFCASSLPSSGNTIYFGEGSWLTVV.

V is TRBV12-3 or TRBV12-4 and J is TRBJ2-7, with D unclear. V dropped 5 bases and J dropped 7 bases, with 9 bases sitting between them. The CDR3 sequence is 11 residues long. CDR3 sequence reads: CASSALGEQYF. The DNA of the CDR3 is TGTGCCAGCAGTGCCCTTGGAGAGCAGTACTTC.

The chain combines TRBV19 with TRBJ1-1, with TRBD1 matching over 8 bases. With 1 base clipped from V and 4 bases from J, the junction kept 5 bases outside the gene matches. The CDR3 consists of 15 residues. Germline lookup yields CDR1 LNHDA and CDR2 SQIVND (reference sequence). CDR3 protein: CASSIGTGGATEAFF. The CDR3 nucleotides are TGTGCCAGTAGTATAGGCACAGGGGGGGCCACTGAAGCTTTCTTT.

The chain uses TRBV19 and TRBJ2-1; 7 positions match TRBD1. The J segment lost 13 bases and the V segment lost 0 bases, leaving 0 bases of the junction unmatched. In germline, CDR1 is LNHDA, CDR2 SQIVND (reference sequence). This CDR3 contains 11 residues. This CDR3 reads CASSIEGGQFF. In DNA, the CDR3 is TGTGCCAGTAGTATAGAAGGGGGCCAGTTCTTC.

The gene calls are TRBV27 and TRBJ1-2, with 7 bases aligning to TRBD1. Losses at the gene ends were 4 bases for V and 7 bases for J; bases not matched to a gene: 9. The CDR3 has 14 residues. The germline V gene encodes CDR1 MNHEY and CDR2 SMNVEV (reference sequence). CDR3 sequence (DNA): TGTGCCAGCAGTTCCCAAAGGACAGGTTTTGGCTACACCTTC. Residues: CASSSQRTGFGYTF.

As regards this clone: Compared with germline, one end of the junction differs, possibly owing to a read error. Different DNA sequences within this sample yield the same CDR3. V usage is TRBV9 and J usage is TRBJ1-4, with TRBD1 matching over 10 bases. CDR1 SGDLS and CDR2 YYNGEE come from the germline V gene. There are 15 residues in the CDR3. The CDR3 is CASSGQGAVNEKLFF. The CDR3 DNA follows: TGTGCCAGCAGCGGACAGGGGGCGGTAAATGAGAAACTGTTTTTT.

The rearrangement joins TRBV12-5 to TRBJ1-4; 7 nucleotides agree with TRBD1. The CDR3 has 16 amino acids. The V gene's germline CDR1 is LGHNT and CDR2 FRNRAP. Losses at the gene ends were 3 bases for V and 2 bases for J; bases not matched to a gene: 6. The CDR3 reads CASGFARGMTNEKLFF. The CDR3 DNA reads as TGTGCTAGTGGTTTTGCCAGGGGGATGACTAATGAAAAACTGTTTTTT.

The chain employs TRBV2 and TRBJ1-4; 9 bases are shared with TRBD1. The CDR3 sequence is 15 residues long. The J segment lost 3 bases and the V segment lost 8 bases, leaving 7 bases of the junction unmatched. Germline CDR1 is SNHLY and CDR2 is FYNNEI. CDR3 DNA sequence: TGTGCCAGCGGTCACAGGGGGCATTCTAATGAAAAACTGTTTTTT. Translating gives CASGHRGHSNEKLFF.

This clone was observed a handful of times. The chain uses TRBV19 and TRBJ1-5; D perhaps matches TRBD1 (5 bases). The CDR3 totals 12 residues. CDR1 is LNHDA, CDR2 SQIVND, per germline (reference sequence). Trimming pared 5 bases from V and 8 bases from J, leaving 10 bases between. CDR3 bases: TGTGCCAGTAGTCGACCGGGGGAGCCCCAGCATTTT. Residues: CASSRPGEPQHF.

The chain joins TRBV19 to TRBJ1-6; 11 positions agree with TRBD1. Germline CDR1 LNHDA, CDR2 SQIVND (reference sequence). The length of the CDR3 is 14 residues. The J segment lost 9 bases and the V segment lost 6 bases, leaving 4 bases of the junction unmatched. CDR3 in DNA: TGTGCCAGTAGGGACAGGGGGCTGGGTTCACCCCTCCACTTT. Its translation: CASRDRGLGSPLHF.

The chain carries TRBV7-9 and TRBJ1-2; 9 positions agree with TRBD1. The germline gives CDR1 SEHNR, CDR2 FQNEAQ (reference sequence). Trimming at V came to 5 bases and at J to 4 bases, leaving 8 bases not matched to a gene. CDR3 size: 15 residues. CDR3 in DNA: TGTGCCAGCAGCATCCGGGACAGGGATGGCTATGGCTACACCTTC. Protein sequence: CASSIRDRDGYGYTF.

The chain is built from TRBV15 and TRBJ2-1; D perhaps matches TRBD1 (6 bases). Germline CDR1 LNHNV, CDR2 YYDKDF (reference sequence). This CDR3 has 16 residues. V was cut by 5 bases and J by 2 bases, with 16 bases left in between. The CDR3 loop is CATSWSRGSTYNEQFF. The CDR3 DNA is TGTGCCACCAGCTGGAGCAGGGGATCAACCTACAATGAGCAGTTCTTC. The whole variable domain, remainder taken from reference TRBV15 and TRBJ2-1, is DAMVIQNPRYQVTQFGKPVTLSCSQTLNHNVMYWYQQKSSQAPKLLFHYYDKDFNNEADTPDNFQSRRPNTSFCFLDIRSPGLGDTAMYLCATSWSRGSTYNEQFFGPGTRLTVL.

The V call is TRBV10-3, the J call TRBJ1-2; D not certain. The germline CDR1 and CDR2 sequences are ENHRY and SYGVKD. The CDR3 extends over 16 amino acids. V gave up 0 bases and J gave up 4 bases, with 15 bases separating them. In nucleotides, the CDR3 is TGTGCCATCAGTGAGTCCGCCAGCGAACGGAGCTATGGCTACACCTTC. Its translation: CAISESASERSYGYTF.

This chain links TRBV5-1 with TRBJ2-5; a weak D match, TRBD1 (6 bases). Between the trimmed V and J ends, which lost 0 bases and 2 bases, there was a span of 8 bases. The CDR3 extends over 14 amino acids. Germline V lookup: CDR1 SGHRS, CDR2 YFSETQ. The DNA for the CDR3 is TGCGCCAGCAGCTTGGACAGGGCACAAGAGACCCAGTACTTC. Translated: CASSLDRAQETQYF.

V gene TRBV19 combines with J gene TRBJ2-4; weak D call: TRBD1 (6 bases). Germline CDR1 is LNHDA and CDR2 is SQIVND (reference sequence). V gave up 4 bases and J gave up 0 bases, with 10 bases separating them. There are 15 residues in the CDR3. In DNA, the CDR3 is TGTGCCAGTAGTACGAGGACAGTAGCCAAAAACATTCAGTACTTC. Its protein product is CASSTRTVAKNIQYF.

V and J are TRBV5-1 and TRBJ2-7; possible D gene TRBD2, 5 bases. Looked up from germline, CDR1 is SGHRS and CDR2 is YFSETQ. There are 13 residues in the CDR3. Trimming took 0 bases from V and 1 from J, leaving 5 bases between them. CDR3 residues: CASSLAGSYEQYF. Here the CDR3 DNA reads TGCGCCAGCAGCTTGGCGGGGTCCTACGAGCAGTACTTC.

This clone has a single count. The chain couples TRBV3-1 (or the pseudogene TRBV3-2) to TRBJ1-1; D may be TRBD1 (5 bases). This CDR3 region has 16 residues. Germline CDR1 is LGHDT and CDR2 is YNNKEL (reference sequence). Trimming took 4 bases from V and 0 from J, leaving 15 bases between them. CDR3 amino acids: CASSPYQGIMNTEAFF. The CDR3 DNA reads TGTGCCAGCAGCCCTTACCAGGGAATCATGAACACTGAAGCTTTCTTT.

This chain connects TRBV4-3 to TRBJ1-2, with a tentative D call TRBD1 (6 bases). Trimming pared 4 bases from V and 6 bases from J, leaving 12 bases between. CDR1 and CDR2 (germline): LGHNA, YSLEER. The CDR3 totals 13 residues. CDR3 region: CASSPRGGDGYTF. The CDR3, as DNA: TGCGCCAGCAGCCCCCGAGGGGGGGATGGCTACACCTTC.

The chain has TRBV7-2 and TRBJ1-4, with D possibly TRBD1 on 6 matching bases. The CDR3 totals 15 residues. Trimming pared 2 bases from V and 7 bases from J, leaving 14 bases between. Germline CDR1 is SGHTA and CDR2 is FQGNSA. The CDR3 loop reads CASSLRGAASEKLFF. The CDR3 nucleotides read TGTGCCAGCAGCTTAAGGGGGGCCGCCAGTGAAAAACTGTTTTTT.

The V and J genes are TRBV9 and TRBJ1-1, with D maybe TRBD1 (6 bases). The V and J ends lost 3 bases and 4 bases respectively, with 19 bases between them. Germline lookup yields CDR1 SGDLS and CDR2 YYNGEE. This CDR3 comprises 16 residues. CDR3 sequence reads: CASSATPYRASTEAFF. CDR3 nucleotides: TGTGCCAGCAGCGCCACCCCCTACAGGGCTAGCACTGAAGCTTTCTTT.